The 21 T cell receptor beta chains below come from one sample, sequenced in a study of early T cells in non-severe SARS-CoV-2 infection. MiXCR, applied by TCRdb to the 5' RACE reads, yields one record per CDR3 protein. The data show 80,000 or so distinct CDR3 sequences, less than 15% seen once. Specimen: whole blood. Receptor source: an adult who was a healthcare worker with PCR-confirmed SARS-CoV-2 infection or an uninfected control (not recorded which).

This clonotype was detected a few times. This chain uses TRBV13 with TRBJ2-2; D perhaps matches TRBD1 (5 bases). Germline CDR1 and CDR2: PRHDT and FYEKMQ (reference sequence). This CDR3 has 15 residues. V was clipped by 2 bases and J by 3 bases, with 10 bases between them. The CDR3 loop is CASSLLQVDTGELFF. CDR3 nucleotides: TGTGCCAGCAGCTTACTACAGGTTGACACCGGGGAGCTGTTTTTT.

DNA of the CDR3: TGTGCCAGCAGCCCGGGAGGCGGCAGCTATGGCTACACCTTC. Its translation is CASSPGGGSYGYTF. The gene calls are TRBV7-9 and TRBJ1-2; D not resolved. Deletions cut 5 bases from V and 4 bases from J, with 14 bases between. Germline CDR1 is SEHNR and CDR2 is FQNEAQ (reference sequence). The CDR3 runs 14 residues.

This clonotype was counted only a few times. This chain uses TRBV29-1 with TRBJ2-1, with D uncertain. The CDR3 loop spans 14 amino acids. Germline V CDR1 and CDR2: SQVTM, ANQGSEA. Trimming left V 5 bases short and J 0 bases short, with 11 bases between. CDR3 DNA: TGCAGCGTTAAAGCTCAGAGCTCCTACAATGAGCAGTTCTTC. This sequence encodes CSVKAQSSYNEQFF.

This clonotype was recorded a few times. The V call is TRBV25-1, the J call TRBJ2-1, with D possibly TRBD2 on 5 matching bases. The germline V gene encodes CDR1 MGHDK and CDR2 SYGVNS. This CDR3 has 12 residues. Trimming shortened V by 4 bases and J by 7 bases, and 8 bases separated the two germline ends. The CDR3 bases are TGTGCCAGCAGTGGCCCGGGGAATGAGCAGTTCTTC. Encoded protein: CASSGPGNEQFF.

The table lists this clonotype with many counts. CDR3 amino acids: CASSFGESYEQYF. The CDR3 bases are TGTGCCAGCAGTTTCGGCGAATCCTACGAGCAGTACTTC. V is TRBV12-3 or TRBV12-4 and J is TRBJ2-7; no clear D gene. V lost 3 bases to trimming and J lost 1 base, with 7 bases between them. The CDR3 is made up of 13 amino acids.

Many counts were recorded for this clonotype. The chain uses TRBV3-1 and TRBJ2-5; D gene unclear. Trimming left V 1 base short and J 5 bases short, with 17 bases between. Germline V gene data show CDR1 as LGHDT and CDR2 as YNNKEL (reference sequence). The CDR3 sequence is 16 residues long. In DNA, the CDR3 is TGTGCCAGCAGCCAAGGGGTAGCTTCGGGTCTGGAGACCCAGTACTTC. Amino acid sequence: CASSQGVASGLETQYF.

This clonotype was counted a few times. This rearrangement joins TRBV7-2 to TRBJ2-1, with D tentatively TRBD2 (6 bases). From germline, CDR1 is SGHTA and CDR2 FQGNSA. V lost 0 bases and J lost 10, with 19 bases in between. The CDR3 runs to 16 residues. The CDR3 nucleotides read TGTGCCAGCAGCTTAGCGGTGAGCTTTGCGGGAAAGGAGCAGTTCTTC. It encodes CASSLAVSFAGKEQFF.

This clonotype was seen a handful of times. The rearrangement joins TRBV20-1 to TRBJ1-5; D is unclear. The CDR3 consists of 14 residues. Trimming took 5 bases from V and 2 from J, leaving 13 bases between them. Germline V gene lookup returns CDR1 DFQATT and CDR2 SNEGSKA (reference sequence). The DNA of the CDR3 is TGCAGTGCTGCGCAGCCGACGGGCAATCAGCCCCAGCATTTT. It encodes CSAAQPTGNQPQHF.

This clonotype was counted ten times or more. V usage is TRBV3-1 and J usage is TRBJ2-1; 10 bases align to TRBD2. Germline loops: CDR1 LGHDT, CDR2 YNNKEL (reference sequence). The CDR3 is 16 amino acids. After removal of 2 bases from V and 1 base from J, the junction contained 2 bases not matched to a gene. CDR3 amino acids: CASSQLAGVSYNEQFF. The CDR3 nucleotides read TGTGCCAGCAGCCAACTAGCGGGAGTTTCCTACAATGAGCAGTTCTTC.

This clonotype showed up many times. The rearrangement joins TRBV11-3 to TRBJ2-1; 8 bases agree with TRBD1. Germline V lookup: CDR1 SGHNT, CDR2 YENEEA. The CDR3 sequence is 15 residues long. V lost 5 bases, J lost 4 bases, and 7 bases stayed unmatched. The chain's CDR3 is CASSPDRGPYNEQFF. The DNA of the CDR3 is TGTGCCAGCAGCCCCGACAGGGGCCCGTACAATGAGCAGTTCTTC.

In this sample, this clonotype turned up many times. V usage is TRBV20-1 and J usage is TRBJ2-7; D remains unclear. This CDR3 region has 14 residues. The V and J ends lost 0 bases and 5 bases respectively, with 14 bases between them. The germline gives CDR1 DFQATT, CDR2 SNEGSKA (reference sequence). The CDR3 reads CSARDLSGSHEQYF. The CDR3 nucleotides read TGCAGTGCTAGAGATCTCTCCGGGTCCCACGAGCAGTACTTC.

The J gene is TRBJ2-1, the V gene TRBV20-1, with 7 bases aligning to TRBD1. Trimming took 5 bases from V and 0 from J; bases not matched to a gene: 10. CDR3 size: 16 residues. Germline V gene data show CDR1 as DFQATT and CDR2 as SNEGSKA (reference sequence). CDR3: CSAVEGAASSYNEQFF. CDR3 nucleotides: TGCAGTGCTGTAGAGGGGGCTGCGAGCTCCTACAATGAGCAGTTCTTC.

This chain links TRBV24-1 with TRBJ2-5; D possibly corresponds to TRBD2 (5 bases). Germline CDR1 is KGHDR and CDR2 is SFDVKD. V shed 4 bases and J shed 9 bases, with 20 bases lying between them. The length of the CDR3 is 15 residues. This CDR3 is CATSEGVAPKEAQYF. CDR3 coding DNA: TGTGCCACCAGTGAAGGCGTAGCGCCTAAGGAGGCCCAGTACTTC.

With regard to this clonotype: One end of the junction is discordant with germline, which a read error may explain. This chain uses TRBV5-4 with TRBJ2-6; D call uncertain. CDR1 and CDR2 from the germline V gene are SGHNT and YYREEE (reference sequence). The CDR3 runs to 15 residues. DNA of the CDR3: TGTGCCAGCAGCTTCACTTTAACTGGGACCAACGTCCTGACTTTC. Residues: CASSFTLTGTNVLTF.

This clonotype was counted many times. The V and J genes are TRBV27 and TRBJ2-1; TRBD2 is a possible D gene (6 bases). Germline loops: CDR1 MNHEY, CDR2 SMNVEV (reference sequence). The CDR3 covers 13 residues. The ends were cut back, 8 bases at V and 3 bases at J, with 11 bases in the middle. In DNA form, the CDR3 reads TGTGCCAGCGCAGGGACTTTCTACAATGAGCAGTTCTTC. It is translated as CASAGTFYNEQFF.

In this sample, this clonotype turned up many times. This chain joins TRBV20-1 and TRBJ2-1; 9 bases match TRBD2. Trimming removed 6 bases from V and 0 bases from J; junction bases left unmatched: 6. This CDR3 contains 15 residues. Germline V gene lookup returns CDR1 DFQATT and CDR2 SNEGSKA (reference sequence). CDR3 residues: CSASSSGVSYNEQFF. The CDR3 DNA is TGCAGTGCGTCGTCTAGCGGGGTCTCCTACAATGAGCAGTTCTTC.

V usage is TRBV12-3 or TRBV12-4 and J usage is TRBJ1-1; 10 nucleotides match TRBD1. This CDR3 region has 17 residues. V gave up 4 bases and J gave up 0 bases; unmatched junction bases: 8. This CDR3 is CASSSWDRGYMNTEAFF. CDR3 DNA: TGTGCCAGCAGTTCCTGGGACAGGGGTTACATGAACACTGAAGCTTTCTTT.

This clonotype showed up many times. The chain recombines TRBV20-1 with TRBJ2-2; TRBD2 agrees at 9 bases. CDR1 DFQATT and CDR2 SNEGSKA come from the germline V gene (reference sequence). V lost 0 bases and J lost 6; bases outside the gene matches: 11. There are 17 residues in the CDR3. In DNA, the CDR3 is TGCAGTGCTAGAGATGCCCGTAGCGGGAGTTCTTCCGGGGAGCTGTTTTTT. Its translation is CSARDARSGSSSGELFF.

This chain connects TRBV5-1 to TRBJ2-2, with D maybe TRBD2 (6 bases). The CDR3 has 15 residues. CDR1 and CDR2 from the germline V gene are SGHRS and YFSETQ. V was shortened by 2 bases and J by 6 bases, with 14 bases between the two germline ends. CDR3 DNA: TGCGCCAGCAGCTTCGGGGGAGTTGACCCCGGGGAGCTGTTTTTT. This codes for CASSFGGVDPGELFF.

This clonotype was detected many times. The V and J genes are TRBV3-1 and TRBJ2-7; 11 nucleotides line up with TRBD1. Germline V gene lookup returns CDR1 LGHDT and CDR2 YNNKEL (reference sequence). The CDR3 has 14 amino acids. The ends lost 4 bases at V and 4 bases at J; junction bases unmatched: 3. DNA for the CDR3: TGTGCCAGCAGCCCCGGGACAGGGGGATACGAGCAGTACTTC. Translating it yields CASSPGTGGYEQYF.

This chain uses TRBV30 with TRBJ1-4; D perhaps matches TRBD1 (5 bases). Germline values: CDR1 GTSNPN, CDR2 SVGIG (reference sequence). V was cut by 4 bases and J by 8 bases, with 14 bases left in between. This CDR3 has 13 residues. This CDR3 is CAWNQGFAEKLFF. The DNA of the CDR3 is TGTGCCTGGAATCAGGGATTCGCCGAAAAACTGTTTTTT. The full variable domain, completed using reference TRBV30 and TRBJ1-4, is SQTIHQWPATLVQPVGSPLSLECTVEGTSNPNLYWYRQAAGRGLQLLFYSVGIGQISSEVPQNLSASRPQDRQFILSSKKLLLSDSGFYLCAWNQGFAEKLFFGSGTQLSVL.